One sample yielded the 19 T cell receptor beta chains listed below, sequenced in a study of neurological immune-mediated disorders. One entry per CDR3 protein, called by TCRdb with MiXCR from the 5' RACE reads. The sample holds roughly 80,000 distinct CDR3 sequences, 17% seen once. The sequenced sample was PBMCs. The source of these receptors is a middle-aged woman in good health.

This clonotype appeared many times. The chain carries TRBV12-3 or TRBV12-4 and TRBJ2-1; TRBD2 is a possible D gene (6 bases). The CDR3 sequence is 11 residues long. V was clipped by 7 bases and J by 8 bases, with 9 bases between them. The CDR3 loop is CASTTGDEQFF. CDR3 nucleotide sequence: TGTGCCAGCACCACGGGGGATGAGCAGTTCTTC.

V and J are TRBV6-6 and TRBJ2-1; D is perhaps TRBD1 (6 bases). This CDR3 contains 21 residues. Deletions cut 2 bases from V and 6 bases from J, with 32 bases between. Looked up from germline, CDR1 is MNHNY and CDR2 is SVGAGI (reference sequence). The CDR3 DNA reads as TGTGCCAGCAGTTACGTCGGCTGGGCAGGGGTTAAAGTGGGTGATGCCAATGAGCAGTTCTTC. It encodes CASSYVGWAGVKVGDANEQFF.

There are many counts of this clonotype. This sequence joins TRBV6-5 and TRBJ2-5, with 9 positions matching TRBD2. CDR3 size: 16 residues. The germline CDR1 and CDR2 sequences are MNHEY and SVGAGI. J gave up 3 bases and V 2 bases, and 7 bases lay outside the gene matches. This CDR3 is CASSYRGGGAKETQYF. The DNA of the CDR3 is TGTGCCAGCAGTTACCGGGGCGGGGGGGCCAAAGAGACCCAGTACTTC.

This clonotype was observed at least ten times. The DNA of the CDR3 is TGTGCCAGCAGCCCTGGACAGATGAACACTGAAGCTTTCTTT. It yields the protein CASSPGQMNTEAFF. The chain joins TRBV7-8 to TRBJ1-1; D is perhaps TRBD1 (6 bases). The V end was cut by 5 bases, the J end by 0 bases, with 10 bases between. This CDR3 region has 14 residues. CDR1 is SGHVS and CDR2 is FQNEAQ in the germline V gene.

As regards this clonotype: This may come from a read error, since a much larger clone is one base off. The rearrangement links TRBV4-3 to TRBJ1-1; tentative D call: TRBD1 (5 bases). The CDR3 totals 12 residues. V shed 1 base and J shed 13 bases, with 13 bases lying between them. The germline gives CDR1 LGHNA, CDR2 YSLEER. The CDR3 sequence: CASSQVGEKVFF. The CDR3 DNA is TGCGCCAGCAGCCAAGTGGGGGAAAAAGTTTTCTTT.

J is TRBJ2-5 and V is TRBV20-1; 7 bases match TRBD1. Unmatched junction bases numbered 6, after V lost 6 bases and J lost 2 bases. CDR3 size: 13 residues. Per germline, CDR1 DFQATT and CDR2 SNEGSKA (reference sequence). The CDR3 DNA reads TGCAGTGCCGACCCGGGACAGCAAGAGACCCAGTACTTC. Its protein is CSADPGQQETQYF.

Ten or more counts support this clonotype. The rearrangement uses TRBV12-3 or TRBV12-4 and TRBJ2-2, with 11 bases that match TRBD2. This CDR3 contains 16 residues. V gave up 6 bases and J gave up 2 bases; unmatched junction bases: 5. DNA of the CDR3: TGTGCCAGCAGCCCTACTAGCGGGGGCAACACCGGGGAGCTGTTTTTT. It is translated as CASSPTSGGNTGELFF.

The chain couples TRBV11-2 to TRBJ1-5, with no clear D. Germline CDR1 and CDR2: SGHAT and FQNNGV. The CDR3 spans 13 residues. The germline V and J ends were trimmed by 6 bases and 5 bases, with 11 bases remaining between them. The CDR3 DNA sequence: TGTGCCAGCAGATCCGACACGTATCAGCCCCAGCATTTT. Amino acid sequence: CASRSDTYQPQHF.

This clonotype was seen at least ten times. The chain has TRBV5-6 and TRBJ2-5, with 11 bases identical to TRBD1. The CDR3 spans 16 residues. Germline CDR1 reads SGHDT; CDR2 reads YYEEEE. V trimming: 2 bases; J trimming: 4 bases; junction bases outside the gene matches: 7. CDR3 nucleotide sequence: TGTGCCAGCAGCTTCCTGTTGGGACAGGGGGGAGAGACCCAGTACTTC. It encodes CASSFLLGQGGETQYF.

For this clonotype: One junction end does not reproduce the germline sequence, and a read error may be involved. J is TRBJ2-6 and V is TRBV6-2 or TRBV6-3; perhaps TRBD1 as D (6 bases). This CDR3 is built from 17 residues. CDR1 MNHEY and CDR2 SVGEGT come from the germline V gene. CDR3 sequence reads: CASTSDRRNSGANVLTF. The CDR3, as DNA: TGTGCCAGCACCAGTGACAGGAGAAATTCTGGGGCCAACGTACTGACTTTC.

The sample holds many counts of this clonotype. One junction end does not reproduce the germline sequence, and a read error may be involved. The V call is TRBV20-1, the J call TRBJ2-5; 9 bases map to TRBD2. CDR3 length equals 10 residues. Per germline, CDR1 DFQATT and CDR2 SNEGSKA (reference sequence). The CDR3 sequence: CSAGAGGAHF. In nucleotides, the CDR3 is TGCAGTGCTGGAGCGGGGGGCGCACACTTC.

This clonotype was detected many times. This chain uses TRBV24-1 with TRBJ2-1; D might be TRBD2 (5 bases). Germline CDR1 reads KGHDR; CDR2 reads SFDVKD. The CDR3 consists of 16 residues. Trimming removed 4 bases from V and 7 bases from J, with 19 bases in between. The CDR3 sequence: CATSDRGSGLRNEQFF. The CDR3 DNA follows: TGTGCCACCAGTGACCGTGGGTCGGGGTTGAGGAATGAGCAGTTCTTC.

This clonotype was observed many times. The rearrangement links TRBV7-2 to TRBJ1-6; D possibly corresponds to TRBD1 (5 bases). The CDR3 is 15 amino acids. Trimming left V 5 bases short and J 0 bases short, with 8 bases between. The germline V gene has CDR1 SGHTA and CDR2 FQGNSA. The DNA of the CDR3 is TGTGCCAGCAGCAAACAGGACTCCTATAATTCACCCCTCCACTTT. It encodes CASSKQDSYNSPLHF.

This clonotype was detected many times. J is TRBJ2-7 and V is TRBV7-2; possible D gene TRBD1, 5 bases. The CDR3 loop spans 15 amino acids. Germline assignment: CDR1 SGHTA and CDR2 FQGNSA. Trimming stripped 4 bases from V and 5 bases from J, with 18 bases between. CDR3 nucleotide sequence: TGTGCCAGCAGCTCAAGGGCCGGGCAGGGCCACGAGCAGTACTTC. Translating it yields CASSSRAGQGHEQYF.

This clonotype was observed many times. The chain joins TRBV10-2 to TRBJ2-5; 7 nucleotides agree with TRBD1. This CDR3 comprises 12 residues. V was clipped by 9 bases and J by 2 bases; unmatched bases: 3. Germline CDR1 and CDR2: WSHSY and SAAADI. The CDR3 DNA reads as TGCGCCAGTATGGACAGGCAAGAGACCCAGTACTTC. Translation gives CASMDRQETQYF.

This clonotype was detected many times. The CDR3 here is CASATRWNTGELFF. The CDR3 bases are TGTGCCAGCGCGACTCGGTGGAACACCGGGGAGCTGTTTTTT. The gene calls are TRBV7-2 and TRBJ2-2, with D uncertain. The CDR3 consists of 14 residues. Germline V gene lookup returns CDR1 SGHTA and CDR2 FQGNSA. The V and J ends lost 8 bases and 1 base respectively, with 11 bases between them.

This clonotype was recorded many times. The chain links TRBV7-3 to TRBJ2-3, with TRBD2 matching over 7 bases. Germline values: CDR1 SGHTA, CDR2 FQGTGA. The V segment lost 5 bases and the J segment 0 bases; nucleotides outside the gene matches: 5. The CDR3 extends over 15 amino acids. Here the CDR3 DNA reads TGTGCCAGCAGCCCCGGGCGGGAGAGCACAGATACGCAGTATTTT. Translation gives CASSPGRESTDTQYF.

Many counts were recorded for this clonotype. The rearrangement uses TRBV7-9 and TRBJ2-4; D ambiguous. The CDR3 length is 14 residues. From germline, CDR1 is SEHNR and CDR2 FQNEAQ (reference sequence). V was trimmed by 4 bases and J by 8 bases, leaving 15 bases between them. The CDR3 nucleotides read TGTGCCAGCAGCTCCTCGGGCCGGACGGACATTCAGTACTTC. Protein: CASSSSGRTDIQYF.

This clonotype was seen ten or more times. This chain connects TRBV4-3 to TRBJ2-7; D unclear. Germline V CDR1 and CDR2: LGHNA, YSLEER. V lost 3 bases and J lost 0, with 6 bases in between. The CDR3 extends over 13 amino acids. CDR3 bases: TGCGCCAGCAGCCAGGCTGGCTCCTACGAGCAGTACTTC. Protein: CASSQAGSYEQYF.